The sequence of this T cell receptor beta chain was determined in a study of blood T cell repertoires in COVID-19. Study in general: PBMCs, B-cell-depleted T cells, or T cells provided the cDNA or gDNA that made up the material.

Grouping used clinical history reported by participants in a survey and questionnaire. Per the original methods: Reference gene primer amplification gave nucleated cell count estimates. The repertoire was sequenced with immunoSEQ multiplex PCR; TCRdb's copy has only in-frame clones and lacks some. The V and J calls and clone size are taken from that table; D and trimming were inferred from the DNA. The sample holds under 250,000 clones, 80% to 85% seen once. V lost 2 bases to trimming and J lost 2 bases; unmatched junction nucleotides: 7. In germline, CDR1 is MDHEN, CDR2 SYDVKM. The CDR3 sequence is 18 residues long.

The TCR was taken from a woman aged 45 to 65 with acute COVID-19. Source material: PBMCs or T cells enriched from blood (not recorded which). The V and J genes are TRBV28 and TRBJ1-4; 11 nucleotides line up with TRBD1. The CDR3 nucleotides read TGTGCCAGCAGTTTAGGGGACAGGGGGAAATTGACTAATGAAAAACTGTTTTTT. Translation: CASSLGDRGKLTNEKLFF.